The 30 T cell receptor beta chains below all came from one sample that was sequenced in a study of blood T cell repertoires in COVID-19. Libraries were prepared by immunoSEQ multiplex PCR; TCRdb keeps only in-frame clonotypes and omits some of them. Among some 76,000 clones listed, around 83% were seen once. The specimen sequenced was peripheral blood. The receptor source for this set is a human donor in a cohort sampled during active COVID-19.

This chain links TRBV5-4 with TRBJ2-7; D is unresolved. The CDR3 covers 13 residues. Trimming left V 0 bases short and J 7 bases short, with 11 bases between. Germline CDR1 reads SGHNT; CDR2 reads YYREEE (reference sequence). CDR3 loop: CASSLGSRVEQYF. The CDR3 DNA reads as TGTGCCAGCAGCTTGGGGTCACGGGTTGAGCAGTACTTC. Together with reference TRBV5-4 and TRBJ2-7, the CDR3 gives the full variable domain: ETGVTQSPTHLIKTRGQQVTLRCSSQSGHNTVSWYQQALGQGPQFIFQYYREEENGRGNFPPRFSGLQFPNYSSELNVNALELDDSALYLCASSLGSRVEQYFGPGTRLTVT.

The chain employs TRBV20-1 and TRBJ2-1; the match to TRBD2 covers 10 bases. Germline assignment: CDR1 DFQATT and CDR2 SNEGSKA (reference sequence). The CDR3 is 15 residues long. The trim removed 6 bases at V and 9 bases at J, leaving 14 bases unmatched. CDR3 loop: CSASNYKRGGSEQFF. The CDR3 DNA sequence: TGCAGTGCCAGTAACTACAAGCGGGGGGGCAGTGAGCAGTTCTTC.

The J gene is TRBJ2-1, the V gene TRBV5-1, with 7 bases fitting TRBD2. V was pared by 0 bases and J by 8 bases, with 8 bases of the junction left unmatched. Germline V CDR1 and CDR2: SGHRS, YFSETQ. The CDR3 is made up of 15 amino acids. In nucleotides, the CDR3 is TGCGCCAGCAGCTTGGTTGCGGGGGTCACGGATGAGCAGTTCTTC. It translates to CASSLVAGVTDEQFF.

V usage is TRBV10-3 and J usage is TRBJ2-5; 13 positions agree with TRBD2. Trimming cost V 3 bases and J 0 bases; bases outside gene matches: 1. The CDR3 extends over 16 amino acids. CDR1 and CDR2 (germline): ENHRY, SYGVKD. The CDR3 reads CAISELAGGNQETQYF. The CDR3 nucleotides are TGTGCCATCAGTGAACTAGCGGGGGGGAACCAAGAGACCCAGTACTTC.

This clone was seen only a few times. The chain employs TRBV7-8 and TRBJ1-3; a weak D match, TRBD1 (5 bases). V lost 6 bases, J lost 0 bases, and 9 bases lay in between. Germline CDR1 and CDR2: SGHVS and FQNEAQ. This CDR3 is 14 amino acids long. CDR3 residues: CASRSGTSGNTIYF. The CDR3 DNA is TGTGCCAGCAGGAGCGGGACCTCTGGAAACACCATATATTTT.

The chain is built from TRBV20-1 and TRBJ1-6; the D is unclear. CDR1 and CDR2 from the germline V gene are DFQATT and SNEGSKA (reference sequence). This CDR3 spans 15 amino acids. V was cut by 3 bases and J by 2 bases, with 11 bases left in between. As DNA, the CDR3 is TGCAGTGCTAGTAAAGAGGCCACCTATAATTCACCCCTCCACTTT. Its protein product is CSASKEATYNSPLHF.

The chain carries TRBV30 and TRBJ1-4; D is ambiguous. Germline lookup yields CDR1 GTSNPN and CDR2 SVGIG (reference sequence). This CDR3 is built from 13 residues. Trimming left V 0 bases short and J 8 bases short, with 10 bases between. The CDR3 loop is CAWSVLLKEKLFF. The CDR3, as DNA: TGTGCCTGGAGTGTACTCCTAAAGGAAAAACTGTTTTTT.

The V and J genes are TRBV5-1 and TRBJ2-3; D not certain. Trimming removed 4 bases at V and 4 bases at J, with 10 bases between. CDR3 size: 13 residues. Germline V gives CDR1 SGHRS, CDR2 YFSETQ. As DNA, the CDR3 is TGCGCCAGCAGCAGCCCGGAGTCAGATACGCAGTATTTT. Its protein is CASSSPESDTQYF.

V gene TRBV5-8 combines with J gene TRBJ2-1, with D perhaps matching TRBD2 (6 bases). The V end was cut by 0 bases, the J end by 8 bases, with 15 bases between. The V gene's germline CDR1 is SGHTS and CDR2 YDEGEE. The CDR3 is made up of 15 amino acids. The CDR3 region has the DNA TGTGCCAGCAGCTTGGTAGGAGGGGAGGAGGATGAGCAGTTCTTC. It specifies CASSLVGGEEDEQFF.

The chain carries TRBV5-1 and TRBJ1-2, with 7 nucleotides matching TRBD1. Trimming took 4 bases from V and 4 from J; bases not matched to a gene: 10. The CDR3 is made up of 15 amino acids. Germline CDR1 and CDR2: SGHRS and YFSETQ. In DNA form, the CDR3 reads TGCGCCAGCAGCGAAAGGGACAGACTTATCTATGGCTACACCTTC. The encoded protein is CASSERDRLIYGYTF.

This chain uses TRBV6-6 with TRBJ2-5; 7 bases are a match to TRBD1. CDR3 length: 14 residues. The V gene end was trimmed by 2 bases and the J gene end by 5 bases; junction bases not matched to a gene: 5. CDR1 and CDR2 (germline): MNHNY, SVGAGI (reference sequence). CDR3 region: CASSYRGGWETQYF. CDR3 bases: TGTGCCAGCAGTTACAGAGGGGGCTGGGAGACCCAGTACTTC.

This clone was seen once. Here the CDR3 reads CASSPIGLASSNNEQFF. In nucleotides, the CDR3 is TGTGCCAGCAGCCCAATAGGACTAGCGAGTTCTAACAATGAGCAGTTCTTC. The V and J genes are TRBV7-3 and TRBJ2-1, with 9 positions matching TRBD2. CDR3 length: 17 amino acids. The junction had 13 bases not matched to a gene; V was cut back by 5 bases and J by 5 bases. CDR1 is SGHTA and CDR2 is FQGTGA in the germline V gene.

The chain has TRBV2 and TRBJ2-5, with TRBD2 matching 12 bases. The CDR3 spans 15 residues. The V and J ends lost 6 bases and 5 bases, in that order; junction bases with no gene match: 7. Germline CDR1 is SNHLY and CDR2 is FYNNEI. The CDR3 protein is CASRPSGGASETQYF. CDR3 sequence (DNA): TGTGCCAGCAGGCCTAGCGGGGGGGCCTCCGAGACCCAGTACTTC.

This chain links TRBV2 with TRBJ1-5, with unresolved D. Germline assignment: CDR1 SNHLY and CDR2 FYNNEI. The CDR3 totals 13 residues. Trimming left V 7 bases short and J 3 bases short, with 10 bases between. CDR3 DNA: TGTGCCAGCACTGTACAGTCCAATCAGCCCCAGCATTTT. It yields the protein CASTVQSNQPQHF.

This chain links TRBV5-1 with TRBJ2-6; 7 nucleotides align to TRBD1. This CDR3 comprises 15 residues. The V gene's germline CDR1 is SGHRS and CDR2 YFSETQ. V shed 5 bases, J shed 4 bases, and the junction held 6 bases outside the gene matches. CDR3 sequence reads: CASSQTGLGANVLTF. The CDR3 DNA follows: TGCGCCAGCAGTCAGACAGGGTTGGGGGCCAACGTCCTGACTTTC. Based on the CDR3 plus reference TRBV5-1 and TRBJ2-6, the full variable domain is KAGVTQTPRYLIKTRGQQVTLSCSPISGHRSVSWYQQTPGQGLQFLFEYFSETQRNKGNFPGRFSGRQFSNSRSEMNVSTLELGDSALYLCASSQTGLGANVLTFGAGSRLTVL.

The V gene is TRBV7-6, the J gene TRBJ1-4, with unresolved D. Trimming left V 4 bases short and J 8 bases short, with 8 bases between. The CDR3 is 12 amino acids. CDR1 and CDR2 from the germline V gene are SGHVS and FNYEAQ. The CDR3 protein is CASSSGREKLFF. The DNA for the CDR3 is TGTGCCAGCAGCTCTGGGCGAGAAAAACTGTTTTTT.

This clone was counted a single time. The genes are TRBV4-1 and TRBJ2-7; D uncertain. The CDR3 sequence is 12 residues long. The germline V gene encodes CDR1 MGHRA and CDR2 YSYEKL. Between the trimmed V and J ends, which lost 5 bases and 1 base, there was a span of 6 bases. In nucleotides, the CDR3 is TGCGCCAGCAGCGAGCCATCCTACGAGCAGTACTTC. As protein: CASSEPSYEQYF.

The chain joins TRBV10-1 to TRBJ1-4; possible D gene TRBD1, 6 bases. CDR3 size: 12 residues. Germline V gives CDR1 WNHNN, CDR2 SYGVQD (reference sequence). V lost 7 bases, J lost 10 bases, and 13 bases lay in between. CDR3 nucleotide sequence: TGCGCCAGCACTAACAGGGCGGTAAAACTGTTTTTT. It specifies CASTNRAVKLFF.

V is TRBV2 and J is TRBJ1-2, with a tentative D call TRBD1 (6 bases). Trimming removed 3 bases at V and 8 bases at J, with 19 bases between. The germline CDR1 and CDR2 sequences are SNHLY and FYNNEI. This CDR3 is built from 15 residues. CDR3 nucleotide sequence: TGTGCCAGCAGTGAGTCGGGCGGGGGCGTACAGGGCTACACCTTC. This gives the protein CASSESGGGVQGYTF.

This clone turned up a few times. The rearrangement joins TRBV5-1 to TRBJ2-2; 8 bases line up with TRBD2. Germline V lookup: CDR1 SGHRS, CDR2 YFSETQ. There are 16 residues in the CDR3. Trimming took 0 bases from V and 3 from J; bases not matched to a gene: 4. The CDR3 nucleotides read TGCGCCAGCAGCTTGGACGGGGGGGACTACACCGGGGAGCTGTTTTTT. It yields the protein CASSLDGGDYTGELFF.

There are a few counts of this clone. The V and J genes are TRBV19 and TRBJ1-1, with unresolved D. The V end was cut by 5 bases, the J end by 4 bases, with 11 bases between. The CDR3 contains 13 residues. CDR1 is LNHDA and CDR2 is SQIVND in the germline V gene (reference sequence). The CDR3 region is CASSAGRATEAFF. CDR3 bases: TGTGCCAGTAGTGCGGGTCGGGCCACTGAAGCTTTCTTT.

The CDR3 reads CASRGSEETQYF. CDR3 nucleotide sequence: TGTGCCAGCCGGGGTTCGGAAGAGACCCAGTACTTC. The rearrangement uses TRBV6-5 and TRBJ2-5; TRBD2 might be the D (5 bases). Germline CDR1 and CDR2: MNHEY and SVGAGI. V dropped 8 bases and J dropped 3 bases, with 10 bases sitting between them. The CDR3 spans 12 residues.

This chain connects TRBV6-1 to TRBJ2-7; 8 bases are shared with TRBD1. Germline-derived CDR1 and CDR2 are MNHNS and SASEGT. V was clipped by 2 bases and J by 5 bases; unmatched bases: 11. The CDR3 spans 16 residues. For the CDR3, the DNA is TGTGCCAGCAGTGAATGGCGGCCAGGGGGCATAGACGAGCAGTACTTC. Protein product: CASSEWRPGGIDEQYF.

V and J are TRBV14 and TRBJ2-1; D not resolved. This CDR3 region has 13 residues. Per the germline V gene, CDR1 is SGHDN and CDR2 is FVKESK. Trimming left V 1 base short and J 5 bases short, with 6 bases between. In nucleotides, the CDR3 is TGTGCCAGCAGCCAAGGGCCAGACAATGAGCAGTTCTTC. Translated, it gives CASSQGPDNEQFF.

The chain is built from TRBV28 and TRBJ1-6; D might be TRBD1 (5 bases). CDR3 length: 16 residues. Germline CDR1 reads MDHEN; CDR2 reads SYDVKM. V shed 5 bases and J shed 6 bases, with 17 bases lying between them. CDR3 region: CASSLPPQGGNSPLHF. The CDR3 nucleotides are TGTGCCAGCAGTCTACCCCCGCAGGGTGGTAATTCACCCCTCCACTTT.

J is TRBJ2-3 and V is TRBV5-1; possible D gene TRBD1, 5 bases. Germline CDR1 is SGHRS and CDR2 is YFSETQ. Trimming took off 0 bases at V and 4 bases at J, with 12 bases between the two ends. This CDR3 contains 15 residues. In nucleotides, the CDR3 is TGCGCCAGCAGCTTGGGCCAGGGCCTCGCAGATACGCAGTATTTT. Translated: CASSLGQGLADTQYF.

This chain uses TRBV6-5 with TRBJ1-3; a possible D gene is TRBD1 (5 bases). The CDR3 spans 14 residues. Trimming pared 8 bases from V and 0 bases from J, leaving 11 bases between. CDR1 and CDR2 from the germline V gene are MNHEY and SVGAGI. CDR3 region: CASQPGPSGNTIYF. DNA of the CDR3: TGTGCCAGCCAACCAGGGCCCTCTGGAAACACCATATATTTT.

The chain's CDR3 is CASSFLAGGETQYF. The CDR3 nucleotides are TGTGCCAGCAGTTTCCTCGCGGGAGGTGAGACCCAGTACTTC. This chain connects TRBV28 to TRBJ2-5; 8 bases are a match to TRBD2. CDR1 and CDR2 (germline): MDHEN, SYDVKM. The CDR3 has 14 amino acids. V lost 3 bases to trimming and J lost 5 bases; unmatched junction nucleotides: 5.

The gene calls are TRBV2 and TRBJ1-5; TRBD1 matches 9 bases. V dropped 0 bases and J dropped 7; count of bases not matched to a gene: 7. This CDR3 is 16 amino acids long. Germline loops: CDR1 SNHLY, CDR2 FYNNEI. The CDR3 spells CASSEARDRVRQPQHF. The CDR3 DNA reads as TGTGCCAGCAGTGAAGCGAGGGACAGGGTTCGACAGCCCCAGCATTTT.

J is TRBJ1-1 and V is TRBV2; D gene ambiguous. The CDR3 is made up of 14 amino acids. The germline V gene encodes CDR1 SNHLY and CDR2 FYNNEI. V lost 10 bases and J lost 3, with 18 bases in between. CDR3 in DNA: TGTGCCACGGAGGGAACAGCTCGGGACACTGAAGCTTTCTTT. It translates to CATEGTARDTEAFF.